The 26 T cell receptor beta chains given below trace back to one sample, sequenced in a study of early T cells in non-severe SARS-CoV-2 infection (dated by TCRdb to about 2021). The library was obtained by 5' RACE. TCRdb records NextSeq 500 as the sequencer. TCRdb trimmed the raw reads at Q25, called clones with MiXCR and kept productive beta chains. For every CDR3 protein sequence, its rows merge into one entry that carries the most common genes and DNA. The sample records roughly 41,000 distinct CDR3 sequences, over 3.5% of which are singletons. In total, the top ten clones hold less than 6% of the sample. Sequencing used whole blood. Receptors were obtained from an adult who was a healthcare worker with PCR-confirmed SARS-CoV-2 infection or an uninfected control (not recorded which).

This clonotype was picked up many times. J is TRBJ1-5 and V is TRBV5-5; 10 bases line up with TRBD1. There are 16 residues in the CDR3. V trimming: 4 bases; J trimming: 5 bases; junction bases outside the gene matches: 9. Germline V gene data show CDR1 as SGHKS and CDR2 as YYEKEE (reference sequence). The chain's CDR3 is CASSPTLTGGDQPQHF. The CDR3, as DNA: TGTGCCAGCAGCCCGACCCTGACAGGGGGCGATCAGCCCCAGCATTTT.

This chain connects TRBV27 to TRBJ2-6; perhaps TRBD2 as D (5 bases). Germline-derived CDR1 and CDR2 are MNHEY and SMNVEV (reference sequence). V was clipped by 2 bases and J by 2 bases, with 10 bases between them. The CDR3 is 16 residues long. The CDR3 nucleotides read TGTGCCAGCAGTTTAACCCGGGATGCTGGGGCCAACGTCCTGACTTTC. Translating it yields CASSLTRDAGANVLTF.

This clonotype was counted ten times or more. CDR3 loop: CASSLVGDSGNTIYF. CDR3 coding DNA: TGTGCCAGCAGCTTAGTAGGGGACTCTGGAAACACCATATATTTT. V and J are TRBV7-2 and TRBJ1-3; D is possibly TRBD1 (5 bases). The CDR3 runs to 15 residues. CDR1 is SGHTA, CDR2 FQGNSA, per germline. V gave up 1 base and J gave up 0 bases, with 7 bases separating them. The whole variable domain, remainder taken from reference TRBV7-2 and TRBJ1-3, is GAGVSQSPSNKVTEKGKDVELRCDPISGHTALYWYRQSLGQGLEFLIYFQGNSAPDKSGLPSDRFSAERTGGSVSTLTIQRTQQEDSAVYLCASSLVGDSGNTIYFGEGSWLTVV.

This clonotype was detected many times. This chain joins TRBV2 and TRBJ1-5; D is perhaps TRBD1 (6 bases). Deletions cut 2 bases from V and 12 bases from J, with 17 bases between. Germline-derived CDR1 and CDR2 are SNHLY and FYNNEI. The CDR3 sequence is 14 residues long. CDR3 sequence: CASSETGPTGVQHF. CDR3 DNA sequence: TGTGCCAGCAGTGAAACAGGGCCTACCGGCGTCCAGCATTTT.

The J gene is TRBJ1-1, the V gene TRBV4-3; D unclear. This CDR3 contains 15 residues. Looked up from germline, CDR1 is LGHNA and CDR2 is YSLEER. Deletions cut 4 bases from V and 3 bases from J, with 15 bases between. The CDR3 bases are TGCGCCAGCAGCCTCACGACCTACTCTTACACTGAAGCTTTCTTT. Its protein product is CASSLTTYSYTEAFF.

This clonotype was seen only a few times. This rearrangement joins TRBV20-1 to TRBJ1-1; D is uncertain. This CDR3 is built from 14 residues. V was trimmed by 0 bases and J by 2 bases, leaving 10 bases between them. Germline V gene sequence: CDR1 DFQATT, CDR2 SNEGSKA (reference sequence). CDR3 sequence reads: CSARESSENTEAFF. In DNA, the CDR3 is TGCAGTGCTAGAGAGTCCTCGGAAAACACTGAAGCTTTCTTT.

This clonotype came up a few times. The V and J genes are TRBV10-2 and TRBJ2-3, with D unresolved. The CDR3 loop spans 14 amino acids. CDR1 is WSHSY, CDR2 SAAADI, per germline. V shed 6 bases and J shed 0 bases, with 10 bases lying between them. The CDR3 reads CASRVGGSTDTQYF. The DNA of the CDR3 is TGCGCCAGCAGGGTCGGCGGCAGCACAGATACGCAGTATTTT.

This clonotype was seen repeatedly, ten times or more. The CDR3 DNA reads as TGTGCCAGCAGCGTAGTTCAGTCCTGGGGGACCCAGTACTTC. Protein sequence: CASSVVQSWGTQYF. The chain carries TRBV9 and TRBJ2-5, with unresolved D. Trimming stripped 0 bases from V and 7 bases from J, with 13 bases between. The CDR3 spans 14 residues. In germline, CDR1 is SGDLS, CDR2 YYNGEE.

This clonotype was counted at least ten times. The V gene is TRBV19, the J gene TRBJ2-3; D call uncertain. Trimming removed 6 bases from V and 0 bases from J, with 13 bases in between. Germline assignment: CDR1 LNHDA and CDR2 SQIVND (reference sequence). This CDR3 contains 15 residues. CDR3 DNA sequence: TGTGCCAGTAGGAGCTCCACGCGGAGCACAGATACGCAGTATTTT. Translated: CASRSSTRSTDTQYF.

The chain recombines TRBV4-1 with TRBJ1-2; D call uncertain. The V and J ends lost 3 bases and 6 bases respectively, with 11 bases between them. Germline-derived CDR1 and CDR2 are MGHRA and YSYEKL. The CDR3 totals 13 residues. Written as DNA, the CDR3 is TGCGCCAGCAGCCATAGCAAACAGAATGGCTACACCTTC. It encodes CASSHSKQNGYTF.

The sample holds many counts of this clonotype. The chain is built from TRBV18 and TRBJ1-5; no firm D call. In germline, CDR1 is KGHSH, CDR2 LQKENI. Deletions cut 2 bases from V and 7 bases from J, with 9 bases between. CDR3 size: 13 residues. The CDR3 region is CASSPVNGQPQHF. CDR3 DNA: TGTGCCAGCTCACCAGTAAACGGACAGCCCCAGCATTTT.

The rearrangement links TRBV12-2 to TRBJ2-5. TRBV12-2 is marked as a pseudogene. This CDR3 is built from 17 residues. The CDR3 spells CASRLVIPNARQETQYF. The CDR3 coding sequence is TGTGCAAGTCGCTTAGTTATCCCAAACGCCAGACAAGAGACCCAGTACTTC.

This clonotype has a count of ten or more. As DNA, the CDR3 is TGTGCCAGCAGCTTATCCGGGACCCCGCATTTGTATTTT. Protein product: CASSLSGTPHLYF. V usage is TRBV11-2 and J usage is TRBJ2-3; TRBD1 or TRBD2 may be the D gene (5 bases each). The germline CDR1 and CDR2 sequences are SGHAT and FQNNGV. The CDR3 length is 13 residues. V gave up 2 bases and J gave up 14 bases, with 17 bases separating them.

This clonotype was counted between two and nine times. The chain employs TRBV11-2 and TRBJ2-7, with D possibly being TRBD1 (6 bases). V was trimmed by 5 bases and J by 2 bases, leaving 13 bases between them. The CDR3 is made up of 14 amino acids. CDR1 and CDR2 from the germline V gene are SGHAT and FQNNGV. The CDR3 sequence is CASSLWTATYEQYF. The CDR3 DNA reads as TGTGCCAGCAGCCTGTGGACAGCTACCTACGAGCAGTACTTC.

This clonotype was picked up a small number of times. The chain is built from TRBV5-1 and TRBJ2-7; TRBD1 matches at 8 bases. Germline values: CDR1 SGHRS, CDR2 YFSETQ. V lost 0 bases to trimming and J lost 4 bases; unmatched junction nucleotides: 6. The CDR3 is made up of 15 amino acids. CDR3 protein: CASSLDTGGRYEQYF. In nucleotides, the CDR3 is TGCGCCAGCAGCTTGGACACAGGGGGAAGATACGAGCAGTACTTC.

On this clonotype itself: A much larger clone lies a single base off, so this may be a read error. The chain uses TRBV7-6 and TRBJ2-7; D is perhaps TRBD2 (6 bases). Germline values: CDR1 SGHVS, CDR2 FNYEAQ. The CDR3 has 17 residues. CDR3 DNA sequence: TGTGTCAGCAGCTTAAGCCGTGTCGCGGGAACTAGGAACGAGCAGTACTTC. The encoded protein is CVSSLSRVAGTRNEQYF.

This clonotype was found many times. J is TRBJ2-1 and V is TRBV29-1, with a weak D call TRBD1 (5 bases). Germline loops: CDR1 SQVTM, CDR2 ANQGSEA. Trimming removed 3 bases at V and 0 bases at J, with 9 bases between. The CDR3 consists of 14 residues. CDR3 nucleotides: TGCAGCGTTGATCAGGGAAGCTCCTACAATGAGCAGTTCTTC. Translating it yields CSVDQGSSYNEQFF.

At least ten counts were recorded for this clonotype. This rearrangement joins TRBV6-6 to TRBJ2-7; maybe TRBD1 (5 bases). Germline CDR1 reads MNHNY; CDR2 reads SVGAGI (reference sequence). The CDR3 has 12 amino acids. Trimming took off 7 bases at V and 4 bases at J, with 11 bases between the two ends. Written as DNA, the CDR3 is TGTGCCAGCACCGCCAGGGTGTACGAGCAGTACTTC. Translation gives CASTARVYEQYF.

In its sample, this clonotype was seen many times. The CDR3 nucleotides read TGTGCCAGCAGCTTCCGCCCCTTGACTAGCGAATACAATGAGCAGTTCTTC. Translation gives CASSFRPLTSEYNEQFF. The rearrangement joins TRBV11-2 to TRBJ2-1; TRBD2 matches 8 bases. The CDR3 covers 17 residues. After removal of 3 bases from V and 4 bases from J, the junction contained 11 bases not matched to a gene. The germline gives CDR1 SGHAT, CDR2 FQNNGV.

This clonotype was seen ten or more times. The genes are TRBV12-3 or TRBV12-4 and TRBJ2-3; possible D gene TRBD2, 5 bases. V was cut by 4 bases and J by 10 bases, with 21 bases left in between. This CDR3 has 15 amino acids. Here the CDR3 reads CASSWATFRELSQYF. The CDR3 DNA follows: TGTGCCAGCAGTTGGGCGACATTTAGGGAGTTGTCGCAGTATTTT.

This clonotype is deemed medium-sized (0.01 to 0.1%). The chain employs TRBV10-2 and TRBJ1-2; no reliable D call. Trimming left V 6 bases short and J 3 bases short, with 14 bases between. Looked up from germline, CDR1 is WSHSY and CDR2 is SAAADI. The CDR3 consists of 14 residues. CDR3 sequence reads: CASSPPRRDYGYTF. The CDR3 nucleotides are TGCGCCAGCAGCCCACCTCGAAGAGACTATGGCTACACCTTC.

The chain joins TRBV13 to TRBJ2-2; 11 bases are shared with TRBD2. CDR1 PRHDT and CDR2 FYEKMQ come from the germline V gene (reference sequence). The CDR3 has 16 residues. The ends lost 0 bases at V and 6 bases at J; junction bases unmatched: 3. The DNA of the CDR3 is TGTGCCAGCAGCTTAGGGCTAGCGGGAGGAGCCGGGGAGCTGTTTTTT. Translation gives CASSLGLAGGAGELFF. The complete variable domain, with remaining parts taken from reference TRBV13 and TRBJ2-2, reads AAGVIQSPRHLIKEKRETATLKCYPIPRHDTVYWYQQGPGQDPQFLISFYEKMQSDKGSIPDRFSAQQFSDYHSELNMSSLELGDSALYFCASSLGLAGGAGELFFGEGSRLTVL.

This clonotype was seen many times. The chain has TRBV20-1 and TRBJ1-2; D is unclear. The CDR3 sequence is 12 residues long. CDR1 and CDR2 (germline): DFQATT, SNEGSKA (reference sequence). The V and J ends lost 5 bases and 2 bases respectively, with 9 bases between them. The CDR3 loop reads CSAYDGNYGYTF. CDR3 DNA: TGCAGTGCTTATGACGGGAACTATGGCTACACCTTC.

The rearrangement joins TRBV11-2 to TRBJ2-7; the D gene could be TRBD1 or TRBD2 (7 bases each). Trimming shortened V by 5 bases and J by 4 bases, and 24 bases separated the two germline ends. There are 17 residues in the CDR3. The germline gives CDR1 SGHAT, CDR2 FQNNGV. CDR3 coding DNA: TGTGCCAGCAGCCAACTAGCAGGGGGGAGGGGCCAATACGAGCAGTACTTC. The encoded protein is CASSQLAGGRGQYEQYF.

This clonotype was found many times. CDR3 protein: CASSTTGDGRYTF. The CDR3 DNA is TGTGCCAGCAGCACAACAGGAGATGGGCGCTACACCTTC. J is TRBJ1-2 and V is TRBV2; tentative D call: TRBD1 (5 bases). Deletions cut 6 bases from V and 9 bases from J, with 17 bases between. The CDR3 loop spans 13 amino acids. Germline V CDR1 and CDR2: SNHLY, FYNNEI.

This clonotype is deemed medium-sized (0.01 to 0.1%). J is TRBJ2-2 and V is TRBV4-3, with TRBD2 identical over 7 bases. The CDR3 covers 17 residues. J lost 3 bases, V lost 3 bases, and 10 bases had no gene match. In germline, CDR1 is LGHNA, CDR2 YSLEER. This chain's CDR3 is CASSHRGRALDTGELFF. CDR3 nucleotides: TGCGCCAGCAGCCACCGAGGGAGGGCCCTGGACACCGGGGAGCTGTTTTTT.